The rows below give T cell receptor beta chains drawn from one sample of a study of CD8 T cells in ankylosing spondylitis. Via MiXCR, TCRdb re-called the 5' RACE reads, giving one row per CDR3 protein. The sample has about 540,000 distinct CDR3 sequences; roughly 12% are singletons. Sequences were obtained from blood, either unsorted or a sorted T cell fraction (not recorded which). The receptors derive from a male donor with ankylosing spondylitis. Both conserved end residues are part of each CDR3. Each record gives: D gene, V gene, J gene, clone size, CDR3 protein, CDR3 DNA. A D gene is named only where the DNA matches it firmly. Only part of the rows carry a size: once, few, many, or a class if the clone is expanded.

-	TRBV9	TRBJ2-1	-	CASSVTPRTVYNEQFF	TGTGCCAGCAGCGTAACGCCGAGGACAGTTTACAATGAGCAGTTCTTC
-	TRBV5-1	TRBJ2-5	few	CASSTGWAEETQYF	TGCGCCAGCAGCACAGGTTGGGCGGAAGAGACCCAGTACTTC
-	TRBV7-2	TRBJ1-4	few	CASSLEVYEKLFF	TGTGCCAGCAGCTTAGAGGTCTATGAAAAACTGTTTTTT
TRBD1	TRBV28	TRBJ2-2	-	CASSLGTGVSRELFF	TGTGCCAGCAGTTTAGGGACAGGGGTTTCGAGGGAGCTGTTTTTT
TRBD1	TRBV20-1	TRBJ2-7	few	CSAKDRVTYEQYF	TGCAGTGCTAAGGACAGGGTAACCTACGAGCAGTACTTC
-	TRBV28	TRBJ2-3	-	CASSPWTDLSTDTQYF	TGTGCCAGCAGTCCTTGGACAGATTTGAGCACAGATACGCAGTATTTT
-	TRBV2	TRBJ2-7	few	CASTPGRQNTYEQYF	TGTGCCAGCACCCCAGGTCGTCAAAATACCTACGAGCAGTACTTC
-	TRBV7-2	TRBJ2-1	-	CASSYTLGSGEQFF	TGTGCCAGCAGCTACACTTTAGGGTCGGGGGAGCAGTTCTTC
-	TRBV18	TRBJ2-7	-	CASSLTLADGSSEQYF	TGTGCCAGCTCACTAACCTTGGCGGATGGTTCGAGCGAGCAGTACTTC
TRBD1	TRBV29-1	TRBJ2-2	-	CSVQLLQGARTGELFF	TGCAGCGTACAACTCTTACAGGGGGCGCGGACCGGGGAGCTGTTTTTT
TRBD2	TRBV6-2/TRBV6-3	TRBJ2-3	many	CASSYGGGSYTDTQYF	TGTGCCAGCAGTTACGGCGGCGGGAGCTATACAGATACGCAGTATTTT
TRBD2	TRBV29-1	TRBJ2-1	few	CSVVGTSGSGVYNEQFF	TGCAGCGTTGTAGGGACTAGCGGGAGTGGGGTCTACAATGAGCAGTTCTTC
-	TRBV12-3/TRBV12-4	TRBJ1-2	-	CASSLEWEPNYGYTF	TGTGCCAGCAGTTTAGAGTGGGAGCCTAACTATGGCTACACCTTC
-	TRBV24-1	TRBJ2-3	many	CATSDLWRDTQYF	TGTGCCACCAGTGATTTATGGAGAGATACGCAGTATTTT
-	TRBV5-1	TRBJ2-5	-	CASSLEASEGTQYF	TGCGCCAGCAGCTTGGAGGCCTCCGAGGGGACCCAGTACTTC
-	TRBV20-1	TRBJ2-1	-	CSAKERWIRNEQFF	TGCAGTGCTAAGGAGCGGTGGATACGCAATGAGCAGTTCTTC
TRBD1	TRBV2	TRBJ1-5	-	CASSGDRGVQPQHF	TGTGCCAGCAGTGGGGACAGGGGTGTTCAGCCCCAGCATTTT
-	TRBV27	TRBJ1-2	few	CASSSRIGSQGYGYTF	TGTGCCAGCAGTTCTAGGATCGGCAGCCAAGGTTATGGCTACACCTTC
TRBD1	TRBV12-5	TRBJ2-1	few	CASGSGQGGTYNEQFF	TGTGCTAGTGGTTCCGGACAGGGGGGAACCTACAATGAGCAGTTCTTC
-	TRBV3-1	TRBJ2-7	few	CASSQDQLATYEQYF	TGTGCCAGCAGCCAAGATCAACTAGCTACCTACGAGCAGTACTTC
TRBD1	TRBV11-2	TRBJ1-4	many	CASSLQGQGVTEKLFF	TGTGCCAGCAGCTTACAAGGACAGGGAGTAACTGAAAAACTGTTTTTT
TRBD2	TRBV15	TRBJ2-1	-	CATSARLAGDNEQFF	TGTGCCACCAGCGCCCGACTAGCGGGAGACAATGAGCAGTTCTTC
-	TRBV5-1	TRBJ1-4	few	CASSLLPGDEKLFF	TGCGCCAGCAGCTTGCTTCCCGGAGATGAAAAACTGTTTTTT
TRBD2	TRBV5-6	TRBJ2-1	few	CASSLLAGAINEQFF	TGTGCCAGCAGTTTACTAGCGGGAGCGATTAATGAGCAGTTCTTC
-	TRBV28	TRBJ1-2	few	CASSSQGKYGYTF	TGTGCCAGCAGTTCCCAGGGGAAATATGGCTACACCTTC
-	TRBV12-3/TRBV12-4	TRBJ1-1	few	CASRPLGQNTEAFF	TGTGCCAGCAGACCTCTGGGACAGAACACTGAAGCTTTCTTT
TRBD1	TRBV27	TRBJ2-1	-	CASSLFYSSGTGTYNEQFF	TGTGCCAGCAGTTTATTTTACTCTTCCGGGACAGGGACCTACAATGAGCAGTTCTTC
-	TRBV30	TRBJ1-6	-	CAWSTDYNSPLHF	TGTGCCTGGAGTACAGACTATAATTCACCCCTCCACTTT
TRBD1	TRBV7-2	TRBJ1-6	few	CASSPRGRSQNSPLHF	TGTGCCAGCAGTCCCAGGGGGAGATCCCAAAATTCACCCCTCCACTTT
-	TRBV5-1	TRBJ1-1	-	CASSLYYGTAEAFF	TGCGCCAGCAGCCTTTATTATGGGACCGCCGAAGCTTTCTTT
TRBD1	TRBV12-3/TRBV12-4	TRBJ1-3	few	CASSTTGDGNTIYF	TGTGCCAGCAGCACGACAGGGGACGGAAACACCATATATTTT
TRBD2	TRBV29-1	TRBJ2-3	few	CSLLAGEETQYF	TGCAGCCTACTAGCGGGAGAGGAAACGCAGTATTTT
-	TRBV29-1	TRBJ1-3	few	CSVEGTVARGNTIYF	TGCAGCGTTGAAGGGACGGTGGCGAGGGGAAACACCATATATTTT
TRBD1	TRBV18	TRBJ2-2	-	CASSATGVNGELFF	TGTGCCAGCTCAGCGACAGGGGTGAACGGGGAGCTGTTTTTT
-	TRBV30	TRBJ2-1	-	CAWKSYNEQFF	TGTGCCTGGAAGAGCTACAATGAGCAGTTCTTC
-	TRBV10-3	TRBJ2-5	many	CAIKPAAQETQYF	TGTGCCATCAAGCCAGCGGCCCAAGAGACCCAGTACTTC
-	TRBV7-9	TRBJ1-2	-	CASSAADGYTF	TGTGCCAGCAGCGCAGCTGACGGCTACACCTTC
TRBD2	TRBV12-3/TRBV12-4	TRBJ2-1	few	CASSFSAGGPVEQFF	TGTGCCAGCAGTTTCTCGGCGGGAGGGCCGGTCGAGCAGTTCTTC
TRBD2	TRBV12-3/TRBV12-4	TRBJ2-7	few	CASSPHASGGSYEQYF	TGTGCCAGCAGTCCCCACGCTAGCGGGGGCTCCTACGAGCAGTACTTC
TRBD2	TRBV9	TRBJ2-5	many	CASSVGGGGALQETQYF	TGTGCCAGCAGCGTAGGTGGGGGGGGAGCGCTACAAGAGACCCAGTACTTC
-	TRBV18	TRBJ2-1	-	CASSLTLGSKDEQFF	TGTGCCAGCTCACTCACGTTAGGATCTAAGGATGAGCAGTTCTTC
-	TRBV6-1	TRBJ1-2	few	CASIRQSNYGYTF	TGTGCCAGCATCCGACAGAGCAACTATGGCTACACCTTC
-	TRBV20-1	TRBJ2-7	-	CSARAGTRGYEQYF	TGCAGTGCTAGAGCCGGGACAAGGGGATACGAGCAGTACTTC